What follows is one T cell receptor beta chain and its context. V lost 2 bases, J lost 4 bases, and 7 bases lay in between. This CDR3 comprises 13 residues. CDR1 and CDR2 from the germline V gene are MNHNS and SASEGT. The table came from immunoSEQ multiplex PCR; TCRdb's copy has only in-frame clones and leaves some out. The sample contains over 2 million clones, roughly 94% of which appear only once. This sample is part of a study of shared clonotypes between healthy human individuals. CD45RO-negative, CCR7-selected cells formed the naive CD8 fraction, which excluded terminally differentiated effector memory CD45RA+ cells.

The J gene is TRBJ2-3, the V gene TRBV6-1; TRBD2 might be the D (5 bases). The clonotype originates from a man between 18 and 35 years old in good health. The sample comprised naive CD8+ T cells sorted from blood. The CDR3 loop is CASSEHGADTQYF. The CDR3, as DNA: TGTGCCAGCAGTGAACACGGGGCAGATACGCAGTATTTT.